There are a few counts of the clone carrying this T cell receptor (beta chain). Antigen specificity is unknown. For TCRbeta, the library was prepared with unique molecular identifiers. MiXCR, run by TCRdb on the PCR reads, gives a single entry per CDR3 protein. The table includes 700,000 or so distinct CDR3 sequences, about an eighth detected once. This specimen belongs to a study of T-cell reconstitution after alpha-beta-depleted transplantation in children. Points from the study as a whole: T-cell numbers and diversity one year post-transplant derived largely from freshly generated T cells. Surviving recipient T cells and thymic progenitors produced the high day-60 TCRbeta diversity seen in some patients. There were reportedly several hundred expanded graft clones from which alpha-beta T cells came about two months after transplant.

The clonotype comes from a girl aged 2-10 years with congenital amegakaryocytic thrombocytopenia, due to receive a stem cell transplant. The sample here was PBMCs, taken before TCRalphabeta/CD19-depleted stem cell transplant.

CDR3 nucleotides: TGTGCCAGCAGCAGCAAGGGTCGGACGGGTAGAGAGACCCAGTACTTC. Protein: CASSSKGRTGRETQYF. The chain carries TRBV21-1 and TRBJ2-5. TRBV21-1 is flagged as a pseudogene. The CDR3 runs to 16 residues.